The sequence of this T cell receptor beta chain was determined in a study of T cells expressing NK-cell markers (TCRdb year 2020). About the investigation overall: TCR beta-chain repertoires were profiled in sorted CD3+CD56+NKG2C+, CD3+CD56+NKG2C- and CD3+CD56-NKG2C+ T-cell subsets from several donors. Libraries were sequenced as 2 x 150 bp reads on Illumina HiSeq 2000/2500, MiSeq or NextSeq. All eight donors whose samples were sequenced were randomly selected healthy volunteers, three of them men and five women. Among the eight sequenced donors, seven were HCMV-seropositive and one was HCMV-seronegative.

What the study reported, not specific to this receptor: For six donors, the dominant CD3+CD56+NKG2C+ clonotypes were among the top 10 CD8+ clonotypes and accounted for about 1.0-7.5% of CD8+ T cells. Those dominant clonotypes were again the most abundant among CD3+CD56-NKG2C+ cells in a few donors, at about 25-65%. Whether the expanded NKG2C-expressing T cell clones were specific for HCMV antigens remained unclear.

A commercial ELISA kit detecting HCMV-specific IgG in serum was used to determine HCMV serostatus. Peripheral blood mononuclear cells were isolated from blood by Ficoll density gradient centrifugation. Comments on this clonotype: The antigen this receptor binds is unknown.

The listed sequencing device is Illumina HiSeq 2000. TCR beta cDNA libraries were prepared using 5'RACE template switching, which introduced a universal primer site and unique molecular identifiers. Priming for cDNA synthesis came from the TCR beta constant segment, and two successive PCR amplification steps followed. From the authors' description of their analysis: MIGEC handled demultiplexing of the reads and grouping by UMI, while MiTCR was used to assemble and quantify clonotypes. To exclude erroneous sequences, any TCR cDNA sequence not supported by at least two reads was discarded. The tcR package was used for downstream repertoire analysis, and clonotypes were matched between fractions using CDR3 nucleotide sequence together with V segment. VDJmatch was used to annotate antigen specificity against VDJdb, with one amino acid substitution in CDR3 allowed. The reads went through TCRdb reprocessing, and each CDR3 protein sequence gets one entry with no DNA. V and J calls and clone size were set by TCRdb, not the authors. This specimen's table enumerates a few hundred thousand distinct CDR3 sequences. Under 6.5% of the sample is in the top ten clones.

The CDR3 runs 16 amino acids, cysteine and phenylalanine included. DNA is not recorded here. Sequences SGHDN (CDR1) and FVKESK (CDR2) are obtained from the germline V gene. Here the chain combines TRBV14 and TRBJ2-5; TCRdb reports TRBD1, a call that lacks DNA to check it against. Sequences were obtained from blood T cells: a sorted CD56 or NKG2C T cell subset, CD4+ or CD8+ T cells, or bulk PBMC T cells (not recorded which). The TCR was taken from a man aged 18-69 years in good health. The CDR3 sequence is CASSQLLGDGAETQYF.